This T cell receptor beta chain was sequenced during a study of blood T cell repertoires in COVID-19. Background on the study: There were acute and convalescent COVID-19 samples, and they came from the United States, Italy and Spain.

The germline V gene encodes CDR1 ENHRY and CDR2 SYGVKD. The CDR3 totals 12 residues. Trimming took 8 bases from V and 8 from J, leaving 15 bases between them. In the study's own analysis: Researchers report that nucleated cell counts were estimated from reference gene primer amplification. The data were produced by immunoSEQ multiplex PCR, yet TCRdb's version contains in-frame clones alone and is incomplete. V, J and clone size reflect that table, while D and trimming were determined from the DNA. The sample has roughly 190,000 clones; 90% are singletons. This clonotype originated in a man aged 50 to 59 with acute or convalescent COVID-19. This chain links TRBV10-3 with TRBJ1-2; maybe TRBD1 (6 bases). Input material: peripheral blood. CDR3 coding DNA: TGTGCCATCGATACAGGGAACGGCGGCTACACCTTC. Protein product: CAIDTGNGGYTF.